The 21 T cell receptor beta chains reported below all come from one sample, sequenced in a study of blood T cell repertoires in COVID-19. Profiling relied on immunoSEQ multiplex PCR, and the TCRdb table lists in-frame clones only, not all of them. This table has a few hundred thousand clones, 85% to 90% appearing once. The sequenced sample was PBMCs or T cells enriched from blood (not recorded which). The receptors come from a woman younger than 30 in a cohort exposed to, infected with or recovered from COVID-19 (not recorded which).

The V call is TRBV18, the J call TRBJ2-2; TRBD1 matches at 9 bases. CDR3 size: 15 residues. V shed 6 bases and J 3 bases; nucleotides not matched to a gene: 5. The germline V gene encodes CDR1 KGHSH and CDR2 LQKENI. CDR3 loop: CASSTRTGDTGELFF. The CDR3 nucleotides are TGTGCCAGCTCTACTCGGACAGGGGACACCGGGGAGCTGTTTTTT. Full variable domain (remainder filled in from reference TRBV18 and TRBJ2-2): NAGVMQNPRHLVRRRGQEARLRCSPMKGHSHVYWYRQLPEEGLKFMVYLQKENIIDESGMPKERFSAEFPKEGPSILRIQQVVRGDSAAYFCASSTRTGDTGELFFGEGSRLTVL.

The J gene is TRBJ2-2, the V gene TRBV10-3; unclear D gene. Trimming left V 3 bases short and J 1 base short, with 3 bases between. The CDR3 has 13 amino acids. Germline values: CDR1 ENHRY, CDR2 SYGVKD. The CDR3 sequence is CAISDKNTGELFF. CDR3 bases: TGTGCCATCAGTGATAAGAACACCGGGGAGCTGTTTTTT.

V and J are TRBV3-1 (or the pseudogene TRBV3-2) and TRBJ2-7; 7 positions match TRBD1. The ends lost 4 bases at V and 0 bases at J; junction bases unmatched: 6. Germline assignment: CDR1 LGHDT and CDR2 YNNKEL (reference sequence). The CDR3 runs to 15 residues. In DNA form, the CDR3 reads TGTGCCAGCAGCCCCACGGACAGGATCTCCTACGAGCAGTACTTC. Translation gives CASSPTDRISYEQYF.

This clone came up a few times. This chain joins TRBV11-3 and TRBJ1-1; maybe TRBD1 (5 bases). The CDR3 has 16 residues. The V end lost 6 bases, the J end lost 2 bases, and 19 bases lay between the germline ends. Germline V lookup: CDR1 SGHNT, CDR2 YENEEA. DNA of the CDR3: TGTGCCAGCAGTAATTGGTCAGGTTGGGGCAACACTGAAGCTTTCTTT. It specifies CASSNWSGWGNTEAFF.

The rearrangement joins TRBV5-6 to TRBJ2-4; tentative D call: TRBD2 (6 bases). CDR3 length: 12 residues. Germline-derived CDR1 and CDR2 are SGHDT and YYEEEE. V shed 4 bases and J shed 7 bases, with 9 bases lying between them. The CDR3 sequence: CASSRGTNIQYF. The CDR3, as DNA: TGTGCCAGCAGCCGCGGGACGAACATTCAGTACTTC. Based on the CDR3 plus reference TRBV5-6 and TRBJ2-4, the full variable domain is DAGVTQSPTHLIKTRGQQVTLRCSPKSGHDTVSWYQQALGQGPQFIFQYYEEEERQRGNFPDRFSGHQFPNYSSELNVNALLLGDSALYLCASSRGTNIQYFGAGTRLSVL.

This clone was detected once. V gene TRBV24-1 combines with J gene TRBJ2-1; 7 positions agree with TRBD1. The CDR3 consists of 17 residues. J lost 9 bases, V lost 0 bases, and 13 bases had no gene match. CDR1 and CDR2 from the germline V gene are KGHDR and SFDVKD. The CDR3 DNA reads TGTGCCACCAGTGATTTGCTAGACAGGGACGGCAGGGGTGAGCAGTTCTTC. Its translation is CATSDLLDRDGRGEQFF.

The chain has TRBV2 and TRBJ2-1, with 7 bases identical to TRBD2. The CDR3 is 12 residues long. V shed 3 bases and J 9 bases; nucleotides not matched to a gene: 2. Germline CDR1 and CDR2: SNHLY and FYNNEI. The CDR3 sequence is CASSEGGSEQFF. CDR3 DNA sequence: TGTGCCAGCAGTGAGGGAGGGTCTGAGCAGTTCTTC. Together with reference TRBV2 and TRBJ2-1, the CDR3 gives the full variable domain: EPEVTQTPSHQVTQMGQEVILRCVPISNHLYFYWYRQILGQKVEFLVSFYNNEISEKSEIFDDQFSVERPDGSNFTLKIRSTKLEDSAMYFCASSEGGSEQFFGPGTRLTVL.

The V call is TRBV7-2, the J call TRBJ1-6; TRBD1 matches 7 bases. J gave up 10 bases and V 4 bases, and 10 bases lay outside the gene matches. CDR3 length: 15 residues. Germline CDR1 reads SGHTA; CDR2 reads FQGNSA. CDR3 amino acids: CASSSRQGGNSPLHF. CDR3 nucleotide sequence: TGTGCCAGCAGCTCCCGACAGGGCGGGAACTCACCCCTCCACTTT.

The rearrangement joins TRBV28 to TRBJ2-7, with TRBD1 matching 8 bases. V lost 6 bases and J lost 0; bases outside the gene matches: 7. Per germline, CDR1 MDHEN and CDR2 SYDVKM. This CDR3 has 15 amino acids. CDR3 in amino acids: CASRATGVYSYEQYF. DNA for the CDR3: TGTGCCAGCAGGGCGACAGGGGTTTACTCCTACGAGCAGTACTTC. Full variable domain (remainder filled in from reference TRBV28 and TRBJ2-7): DVKVTQSSRYLVKRTGEKVFLECVQDMDHENMFWYRQDPGLGLRLIYFSYDVKMKEKGDIPEGYSVSREKKERFSLILESASTNQTSMYLCASRATGVYSYEQYFGPGTRLTVT.

V and J are TRBV5-1 and TRBJ2-7; 10 bases are shared with TRBD1. Germline V gives CDR1 SGHRS, CDR2 YFSETQ. This CDR3 spans 15 amino acids. V lost 7 bases and J lost 1; bases outside the gene matches: 8. The CDR3 loop reads CASQRAGQGSYEQYF. The CDR3 bases are TGCGCCAGCCAACGCGCGGGACAGGGGTCCTACGAGCAGTACTTC.

The chain employs TRBV24-1 and TRBJ2-5, with 7 nucleotides matching TRBD1. Looked up from germline, CDR1 is KGHDR and CDR2 is SFDVKD. Trimming at V came to 5 bases and at J to 4 bases, leaving 6 bases not matched to a gene. This CDR3 spans 14 amino acids. DNA of the CDR3: TGTGCCACCAGTGCGGCCACAGGGGCAGAGACCCAGTACTTC. Its translation: CATSAATGAETQYF.

This rearrangement joins TRBV19 to TRBJ2-1, with D possibly being TRBD1 (5 bases). Trimming removed 10 bases from V and 4 bases from J, with 8 bases in between. This CDR3 is built from 11 residues. Germline CDR1 and CDR2: LNHDA and SQIVND (reference sequence). The CDR3 protein is CATSGYNEQFF. CDR3 sequence (DNA): TGTGCCACCTCAGGGTACAATGAGCAGTTCTTC.

The chain employs TRBV24-1 and TRBJ2-2, with TRBD2 identical over 11 bases. Germline loops: CDR1 KGHDR, CDR2 SFDVKD. V trimming: 4 bases; J trimming: 9 bases; junction bases outside the gene matches: 9. CDR3 length: 16 residues. CDR3 region: CATSDMTSGKSRELFF. The CDR3 bases are TGTGCCACCAGTGACATGACTAGCGGGAAAAGTAGGGAGCTGTTTTTT.

The genes are TRBV24-1 and TRBJ1-4; D gene unclear. With 2 bases removed from V and 2 bases from J, the gap between germline ends came to 11 bases. The length of the CDR3 is 16 residues. CDR1 KGHDR and CDR2 SFDVKD come from the germline V gene. Here the CDR3 DNA reads TGTGCCACCAGTGATTCCCGTCCTCCGACTAATGAAAAACTGTTTTTT. Translation: CATSDSRPPTNEKLFF.

The chain uses TRBV11-2 and TRBJ2-7; D is possibly TRBD2 (5 bases). The CDR3 is 14 amino acids. The V and J ends lost 1 base and 7 bases respectively, with 14 bases between them. CDR1 and CDR2 from the germline V gene are SGHAT and FQNNGV. CDR3: CASSLGDGGREQYF. For the CDR3, the DNA is TGTGCCAGCAGCTTAGGCGACGGAGGTCGAGAGCAGTACTTC.

The genes are TRBV9 and TRBJ2-1, with D maybe TRBD1 (5 bases). The CDR3 runs to 14 residues. Germline V lookup: CDR1 SGDLS, CDR2 YYNGEE. V was clipped by 1 base and J by 6 bases, with 11 bases between them. DNA for the CDR3: TGTGCCAGCAGCGTATCAGGGCCTTTCAATGAGCAGTTCTTC. Protein product: CASSVSGPFNEQFF.

In this sample, this clone turned up once. The rearrangement links TRBV28 to TRBJ2-5, with 15 bases identical to TRBD2. CDR1 MDHEN and CDR2 SYDVKM come from the germline V gene. The CDR3 loop spans 15 amino acids. Losses at the gene ends were 6 bases for V and 5 bases for J; bases not matched to a gene: 4. CDR3 protein: CASRGTSGGKETQYF. The CDR3 DNA reads as TGTGCCAGCAGGGGGACTAGCGGGGGGAAGGAGACCCAGTACTTC.

This CDR3 reads CASSPGQEYSGNTIYF. As DNA, the CDR3 is TGTGCCAGCAGCCCAGGACAGGAGTACTCTGGAAACACCATATATTTT. V gene TRBV11-3 combines with J gene TRBJ1-3, with 7 positions matching TRBD1. Looked up from germline, CDR1 is SGHNT and CDR2 is YENEEA. The CDR3 is made up of 16 amino acids. The ends lost 5 bases at V and 0 bases at J; junction bases unmatched: 7.

The rearrangement links TRBV5-1 to TRBJ2-7; 9 nucleotides match TRBD1. Germline V gives CDR1 SGHRS, CDR2 YFSETQ. With V trimmed by 0 bases and J by 4 bases, 11 bases remained unmatched. The CDR3 has 17 residues. The CDR3 sequence is CASSLESKGQGSYEQYF. DNA for the CDR3: TGCGCCAGCAGCTTGGAATCTAAGGGACAGGGAAGTTACGAGCAGTACTTC.

The rearrangement links TRBV20-1 to TRBJ2-2; D is unclear. Germline V gene lookup returns CDR1 DFQATT and CDR2 SNEGSKA (reference sequence). Trimming left V 3 bases short and J 1 base short, with 12 bases between. CDR3 length equals 15 residues. CDR3 amino acids: CSASLSALNTGELFF. DNA of the CDR3: TGCAGTGCTAGTCTCAGCGCTCTGAACACCGGGGAGCTGTTTTTT.

This clone was recorded once. The V gene is TRBV14, the J gene TRBJ2-1, with TRBD2 as a possible D gene (5 bases). This CDR3 has 14 amino acids. The germline V gene encodes CDR1 SGHDN and CDR2 FVKESK. V dropped 0 bases and J dropped 9 bases, with 12 bases sitting between them. The CDR3, as DNA: TGTGCCAGCAGCCAAGAATGGCTAGCAGGTGAGCAGTTCTTC. Residues: CASSQEWLAGEQFF.